This TCR beta chain was sequenced for a study of spatial heterogeneity in lung cancer. Each TCR cDNA molecule carried a unique molecular identifier. From the 5' RACE reads, TCRdb called clonotypes with MiXCR, one entry per CDR3 protein. The sample records roughly 28,000 distinct CDR3 sequences, approximately 8.1% being singletons. The time point: sample taken at primary tumor resection. Tumor, nontumor lung or frozen PBMC supplied whole RNA, sequenced without sorting. This clonotype was picked up many times. The CDR3 contains 20 residues. The germline V and J ends were trimmed by 2 bases and 3 bases, with 28 bases remaining between them.

The V gene is TRBV23-1, the J gene TRBJ2-5; tentatively, D is TRBD1 (6 bases). TRBV23-1 is an open reading frame whose function is uncertain. Sequencing was performed on PBMCs, taken at surgery. This sequence originates from a female donor with early-stage non-small cell lung cancer. This CDR3 is CASSQKSGKFPGHGEETQYF. The CDR3 nucleotides are TGCGCCAGCAGTCAAAAATCGGGGAAATTCCCGGGACACGGGGAAGAGACCCAGTACTTC.